This T cell receptor (beta chain) is drawn from a study of T-cell memory formation after mild COVID-19. Study outcomes and limitations: Clones contracting across day 15 to 85 had a balanced CD4/CD8 profile; later expanding clones leaned CD4+.

CDR1 and CDR2 from the germline V gene are LGHNA and YSLEER. CDR3 length equals 14 residues. Trimming took off 8 bases at V and 9 bases at J, with 20 bases between the two ends. Turning to this clonotype: Its antigen is currently unknown.

One entry per CDR3 protein, called by TCRdb with MiXCR from the 5' RACE reads. Among 300,000 to 400,000 distinct CDR3 sequences, 10% to 15% were seen once, and the ten largest hold around a fifth. The sequencing input was PBMCs or a T cell subset sorted from them (not recorded which). The genes are TRBV4-3 and TRBJ2-4, with D possibly matching TRBD2 (7 bases). The clonotype comes from a man younger than 35 who had mild COVID-19 (a few samples of this study predate the infection). Cell type and time point are not known. CDR3 DNA: TGCGCCAGCCAAGGGGGGGGGACCCCGGGCATTCAGTACTTC. Protein: CASQGGGTPGIQYF.